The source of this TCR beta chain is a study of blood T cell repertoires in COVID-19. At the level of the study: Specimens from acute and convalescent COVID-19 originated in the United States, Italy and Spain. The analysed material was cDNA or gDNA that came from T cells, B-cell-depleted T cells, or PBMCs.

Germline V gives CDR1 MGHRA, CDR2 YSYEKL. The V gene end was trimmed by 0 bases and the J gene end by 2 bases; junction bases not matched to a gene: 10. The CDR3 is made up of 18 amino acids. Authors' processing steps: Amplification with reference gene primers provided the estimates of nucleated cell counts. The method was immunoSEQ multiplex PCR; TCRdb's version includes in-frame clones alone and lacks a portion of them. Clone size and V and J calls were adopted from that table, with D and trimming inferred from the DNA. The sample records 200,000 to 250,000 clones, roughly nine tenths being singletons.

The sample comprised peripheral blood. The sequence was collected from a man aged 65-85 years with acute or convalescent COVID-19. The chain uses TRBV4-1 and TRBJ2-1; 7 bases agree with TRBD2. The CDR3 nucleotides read TGCGCCAGCAGCCAAGATGGTTACGGAGCGGGGACCTACAATGAGCAGTTCTTC. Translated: CASSQDGYGAGTYNEQFF.